This T cell receptor (beta chain) was recovered during a study of blood T cell repertoires in COVID-19. Study details: Samples came from the United States, Italy and Spain, spanning acute and convalescent COVID-19. PBMCs, B-cell-depleted T cells, or T cells provided the cDNA or gDNA that made up the material.

Enrollment of patients from Seattle took place during active infection, with longitudinal follow-up. Per the germline V gene, CDR1 is MGHRA and CDR2 is YSYEKL. The V and J ends lost 3 bases and 4 bases, in that order; junction bases with no gene match: 7. The CDR3 spans 16 residues. Study processing details: Amplification of reference gene primers was used by the study to estimate nucleated cell counts. Using immunoSEQ multiplex PCR, the repertoire was profiled, and TCRdb retains in-frame clones only, with some absent. V, J and clone size derive from that table, while D and trimming were established from the DNA sequence. This table has some 390,000 clones, around 87% appearing once.

The chain links TRBV4-1 to TRBJ2-3, with TRBD2 identical over 10 bases. Sequenced sample: peripheral blood. The sequence derives from a woman aged 60-75 years with COVID-19, enrolled during active disease. CDR3 sequence: CASSQASGGSPDTQYF. DNA of the CDR3: TGCGCCAGCAGCCAGGCTAGCGGGGGCAGCCCAGATACGCAGTATTTT.